The 20 T cell receptor beta chains below all came from one sample that was sequenced in a study of cytomegalovirus exposure and HLA in healthy donors. Primers for the PCR totalled 60 Vbeta and 13 Jbeta. This table comes from immunoSEQ multiplex PCR, and its TCRdb copy is limited to in-frame clones, with some not included. The sample records over 85,000 clones, approximately 80% being singletons. Sequencing was carried out using PBMCs. The source of these receptors is a female donor in good health and CMV-seronegative.

The J gene is TRBJ1-6, the V gene TRBV11-3; TRBD1 matches 7 bases. The CDR3 consists of 17 residues. After removal of 5 bases from V and 3 bases from J, the junction contained 10 bases not matched to a gene. CDR1 and CDR2 (germline): SGHNT, YENEEA. The CDR3 loop reads CASSRDSGGLYNSPLHF. The CDR3 nucleotides are TGTGCCAGCAGCCGGGACAGCGGTGGACTCTATAATTCACCCCTCCACTTT.

This clone was seen once. The chain couples TRBV19 to TRBJ2-7; the match to TRBD1 covers 8 bases. This CDR3 contains 15 residues. The V gene end was trimmed by 3 bases and the J gene end by 2 bases; junction bases not matched to a gene: 6. Germline V gene lookup returns CDR1 LNHDA and CDR2 SQIVND (reference sequence). DNA for the CDR3: TGTGCCAGTAGTATTCGACAGGGGCCGGCCTACGAGCAGTACTTC. Residues: CASSIRQGPAYEQYF. Full variable domain (outside the CDR3, taken from reference TRBV19 and TRBJ2-7): DGGITQSPKYLFRKEGQNVTLSCEQNLNHDAMYWYRQDPGQGLRLIYYSQIVNDFQKGDIAEGYSVSREKKESFPLTVTSAQKNPTAFYLCASSIRQGPAYEQYFGPGTRLTVT.

The chain joins TRBV19 to TRBJ1-4, with 11 nucleotides matching TRBD1. There are 14 residues in the CDR3. V lost 7 bases, J lost 7 bases, and 5 bases stayed unmatched. CDR1 is LNHDA and CDR2 is SQIVND in the germline V gene (reference sequence). CDR3 sequence: CASTAGQGGEKLFF. Written as DNA, the CDR3 is TGTGCCAGTACCGCGGGACAGGGGGGTGAAAAACTGTTTTTT.

The chain employs TRBV6-6 and TRBJ1-2, with 7 bases matching TRBD1. In germline, CDR1 is MNHNY, CDR2 SVGAGI (reference sequence). The CDR3 runs 15 residues. V was clipped by 5 bases and J by 8 bases; unmatched bases: 14. The CDR3 DNA is TGTGCCAGCAGTCAAAATAATCGACAGGGAGGAGGCTACACCTTC. It encodes CASSQNNRQGGGYTF.

V usage is TRBV28 and J usage is TRBJ1-5, with D possibly being TRBD1 (6 bases). V was clipped by 7 bases and J by 7 bases, with 17 bases between them. Germline values: CDR1 MDHEN, CDR2 SYDVKM. The CDR3 covers 14 residues. The CDR3 region has the DNA TGTGCCAGCACCCTGGGGGGGGCTCGGCAGCCCCAGCATTTT. Protein: CASTLGGARQPQHF.

The chain recombines TRBV9 with TRBJ1-2, with TRBD1 matching 11 bases. V shed 4 bases, J shed 1 base, and the junction held 9 bases outside the gene matches. Germline V gives CDR1 SGDLS, CDR2 YYNGEE. The CDR3 has 17 amino acids. In DNA form, the CDR3 reads TGTGCCAGCAGCTATGGACCGGGACAGGGGGTTAACTATGGCTACACCTTC. Translated: CASSYGPGQGVNYGYTF.

V is TRBV11-3 and J is TRBJ2-1; 11 bases are a match to TRBD2. CDR1 SGHNT and CDR2 YENEEA come from the germline V gene. CDR3 length: 18 amino acids. The V and J ends lost 1 base and 8 bases, in that order; junction bases with no gene match: 13. CDR3 DNA: TGTGCCAGCAGCTTAGGTGGGGATAGCGGGAGGGGGTCTCATGAGCAGTTCTTC. This sequence encodes CASSLGGDSGRGSHEQFF.

V is TRBV30 and J is TRBJ1-1; 9 bases are a match to TRBD1. CDR1 GTSNPN and CDR2 SVGIG come from the germline V gene (reference sequence). This CDR3 is 16 amino acids long. V gave up 3 bases and J gave up 1 base; unmatched junction bases: 9. CDR3 nucleotide sequence: TGTGCCTGGAGGACAGGGGGGATAGGACCGAACACTGAAGCTTTCTTT. Its protein is CAWRTGGIGPNTEAFF.

This clone was observed a few times. The gene calls are TRBV13 and TRBJ1-2; 8 nucleotides agree with TRBD1. The CDR3 totals 15 residues. Germline values: CDR1 PRHDT, CDR2 FYEKMQ (reference sequence). Unmatched junction bases numbered 9, after V lost 5 bases and J lost 4 bases. The chain's CDR3 is CASSKTSGGAYGYTF. CDR3 nucleotides: TGTGCCAGCAGCAAAACGTCAGGGGGCGCCTATGGCTACACCTTC.

The rearrangement links TRBV4-1 to TRBJ2-7; possibly TRBD2 for D (5 bases). CDR3 length equals 16 residues. The germline CDR1 and CDR2 sequences are MGHRA and YSYEKL. The germline V and J ends were trimmed by 4 bases and 2 bases, with 18 bases remaining between them. The CDR3 coding sequence is TGCGCCAGCAGCCCCACGGCAGGAGGCTTTACCTACGAGCAGTACTTC. Encoded protein: CASSPTAGGFTYEQYF.

The V call is TRBV15, the J call TRBJ2-7, with 7 bases identical to TRBD2. The CDR3 has 16 residues. V gave up 0 bases and J gave up 6 bases; unmatched junction bases: 11. Germline V gene lookup returns CDR1 LNHNV and CDR2 YYDKDF (reference sequence). The CDR3 DNA reads as TGTGCCACCAGCAGAGATCAAATGGCGGGAGTACTCGAGCAGTACTTC. Its translation is CATSRDQMAGVLEQYF.

The sample holds one count of this clone. The chain uses TRBV19 and TRBJ2-3, with D possibly matching TRBD2 (7 bases). Germline V gives CDR1 LNHDA, CDR2 SQIVND (reference sequence). This CDR3 region has 14 residues. Trimming removed 5 bases from V and 5 bases from J, with 14 bases in between. The CDR3, as DNA: TGTGCCAGTAGTTTCGGGGGGCGAGGAGATACGCAGTATTTT. This encodes CASSFGGRGDTQYF.

This clone was seen more than once but under ten times. The chain uses TRBV5-4 and TRBJ2-3, with a weak D call TRBD1 (6 bases). Trimming pared 4 bases from V and 6 bases from J, leaving 21 bases between. Germline-derived CDR1 and CDR2 are SGHNT and YYREEE (reference sequence). This CDR3 is built from 16 residues. CDR3 DNA: TGTGCCAGCAGCCATGACGGCAGGGGTCCCACTGATACGCAGTATTTT. Protein: CASSHDGRGPTDTQYF.

This rearrangement joins TRBV7-8 to TRBJ2-3, with D maybe TRBD2 (6 bases). Trimming cost V 0 bases and J 3 bases, with 13 bases left between them. This CDR3 region has 16 residues. From germline, CDR1 is SGHVS and CDR2 FQNEAQ. This CDR3 is CASSLARGIRTDTQYF. In DNA form, the CDR3 reads TGTGCCAGCAGCTTAGCGCGCGGGATAAGGACAGATACGCAGTATTTT. The full variable domain, rest sourced from reference TRBV7-8 and TRBJ2-3, is GAGVSQSPRYKVAKRGQDVALRCDPISGHVSLFWYQQALGQGPEFLTYFQNEAQLDKSGLPSDRFFAERPEGSVSTLKIQRTQQEDSAVYLCASSLARGIRTDTQYFGPGTRLTVL.

This clone was picked up a small number of times. The V gene is TRBV6-6, the J gene TRBJ1-1; D call uncertain. This CDR3 region has 12 residues. Germline V gene data show CDR1 as MNHNY and CDR2 as SVGAGI (reference sequence). V dropped 7 bases and J dropped 0 bases, with 6 bases sitting between them. The DNA of the CDR3 is TGTGCCAGCACCTACTTGAACACTGAAGCTTTCTTT. Translating gives CASTYLNTEAFF.

The chain uses TRBV5-1 and TRBJ2-3, with 7 bases matching TRBD2. V trimming: 0 bases; J trimming: 6 bases; junction bases outside the gene matches: 10. The CDR3 runs to 16 residues. CDR1 SGHRS and CDR2 YFSETQ come from the germline V gene. The CDR3 loop is CASSLEPSGRGDTQYF. CDR3 DNA: TGCGCCAGCAGCTTGGAACCTAGCGGCCGAGGGGATACGCAGTATTTT.

The chain links TRBV7-8 to TRBJ1-5, with 7 bases fitting TRBD1. Per the germline V gene, CDR1 is SGHVS and CDR2 is FQNEAQ. This CDR3 spans 19 amino acids. V lost 2 bases and J lost 7; bases outside the gene matches: 20. CDR3 loop: CASSLSLYATAQGQQPQHF. The CDR3 DNA follows: TGTGCCAGCAGCTTAAGTTTGTACGCTACCGCACAGGGGCAGCAGCCCCAGCATTTT.

The chain employs TRBV5-6 and TRBJ1-1, with D hard to call. The CDR3 contains 14 residues. The V gene lost 0 bases and the J gene lost 9 bases, with 15 bases spanning the gap. Germline V gene lookup returns CDR1 SGHDT and CDR2 YYEEEE. DNA of the CDR3: TGTGCCAGCAGCTTGGGCGGTTCAGAATATCAAGCTTTCTTT. This sequence encodes CASSLGGSEYQAFF.

The chain couples TRBV7-9 to TRBJ2-5; 11 bases are shared with TRBD1. Gene TRBJ2-7 matches the end of the DNA better, so the J call may be wrong. CDR1 and CDR2 from the germline V gene are SEHNR and FQNEAQ (reference sequence). The CDR3 contains 17 residues. CDR3 DNA sequence: TGTGCCAGCAGCTTAGGGACAGGGGGCGCCTCAATCTACGAGCAGTACTTC. This translates into CASSLGTGGASIYEQYF.

The genes are TRBV4-1 and TRBJ2-1; maybe TRBD2 (6 bases). CDR3 length equals 14 residues. The V gene lost 4 bases and the J gene lost 5 bases, with 12 bases spanning the gap. The V gene's germline CDR1 is MGHRA and CDR2 YSYEKL. CDR3 sequence: CASSPGDLNNEQFF. The CDR3 DNA follows: TGCGCCAGCAGCCCGGGGGACTTGAACAATGAGCAGTTCTTC.